This section outlines one T cell receptor (beta chain) sequence together with its context. Many counts were recorded for this clone. The specificity of this receptor is unknown. Qualities for individual bases were not recorded, and no much larger clone is one base off. The data derive from a study of cytomegalovirus exposure and HLA in healthy donors (TCRdb year 2017). About the full investigation: An earlier analysis of several hundred of the donors reported approximately 270 Gb of sequence data and around 110 million unique TCR beta sequences from some 180 million T cells. An early release covering around 630 HLA-typed donors comprised about 300 gigabases of sequencing data and roughly 85 million unique TCR sequences. Of the roughly 400 genotyped donors, less than 90% were placed in the genetic ancestry cluster associated with self-reported Caucasian donors. The study aimed to test whether cataloging public T cell receptors could reveal signatures of past pathogen exposure. Using immunosequencing, the study profiled T cell repertoires from 666 subjects and related those repertoires to cytomegalovirus serostatus. In addition to the first cohort of 666 subjects, a separate validation cohort of some 120 different subjects was used. The study combined high-throughput TCR immunosequencing, statistical association of individual TCRs with disease status, and machine learning to predict cytomegalovirus infection status. A later analysis re-examined previously published TCR beta repertoires from several hundred donors and added high-resolution HLA genotyping to investigate patterns of TCR occurrence. Rather than drawing on any new phenotypic data, the later analysis identified candidate immune exposures from TCR beta sequences and the way those sequences occurred across donors. An earlier analysis of 587 of the donors used high-throughput TCR beta sequencing to judge whether each TCR beta V gene segment behaved as functional or pseudogenic. Donor age, sex, ethnicity and CMV serostatus were compiled together with the repertoire data. A later genetic analysis took genome-wide SNP genotypes for about 55% of the roughly 700 donors and used that subset as a discovery cohort. Every discovery cohort repertoire had been produced on one sequencing platform. Class I and class II HLA loci were covered by the typing at four-digit resolution. Typing coverage varied by locus: roughly 620-640 donors for A, B, C, DRB1 and DQB1; under 550 for DQA1; about 600 for DPA1; some 470 for DPB1. About five DR-DQ haplotypes were treated as single units for association and clustering because of strong linkage in the cohort. Among some 410 genotyped donors of the cohort, an average of approximately 240,000 unique TCR beta nucleotide sequences were sequenced per donor, around 20% of them non-productive. The investigation overall reported the following: According to a later genetic analysis, donors in an Asian-associated ancestry cluster had fewer N-insertions in productive TCRs than the approximately 630-donor mean. Immune exposure information for the cohort was limited to CMV serostatus. Correlated functional status among segregating V segments might be attributable to linkage disequilibrium, but an unknown experimental factor could not be ruled out. Because some donors lacked HLA typing at each locus, the association tests relied only on the typed subset. A few of the identified cytomegalovirus-associated TCR beta chains were confirmed in vitro to be specific for cytomegalovirus antigens. An earlier analysis of some 590 of the donors showed that most TCR beta V segments appeared in productive rearrangements either about 90% or about 30% of the time, which broadly matched IMGT annotations. Because the 87-base-pair reads could not distinguish some IMGT-functional V segments, including TRBV6-2 and TRBV6-3, those segments were excluded. An association between a missense DCLRE1C variant and V-gene and J-gene trimming of TCR beta chains was found in a later genetic analysis and replicated in an independent cohort. The presence/absence analyses assumed that sequencing depth was roughly uniform across donors, and that assumption may not be true. At a false discovery rate of 0.05, a later analysis linked around 17,000 TCR beta sequences to specific HLA alleles. A further reported finding was that TCR beta sequences accurately predicted the HLA-A and HLA-B alleles for most subjects in the first cohort. In a later analysis, several top co-occurrence clusters were reported to appear linked to parvovirus B19, influenza, CMV and Epstein-Barr virus. In the study, about 150 TCR beta chains were listed as associated with cytomegalovirus. In a later analysis, the rate of TCR association differed among HLA loci, with DRB1 alleles having the most associated TCRs and HLA-C alleles having the fewest. According to the authors, the approach could potentially be generalized to other disease states and immunological phenotypes. Only TCR beta chains were sequenced in this cohort, and the absence of alpha or paired-chain data limited detectable features. Most TCR sequences were seen in very few donors, while some public TCRs were found in many individuals. Strong co-occurrence of HLA alleles, especially DR and DQ, made assigning TCR associations to individual alleles difficult. Because counts were too low, about 18 rarely observed V segments, including chromosome 9 orphons, were excluded from the earlier analysis of 587 of the donors. A later analysis found that most CMV-associated TCR beta chains appeared HLA-restricted, with HLA associations seemingly driven largely by CMV exposure. The sequencing pipeline was judged likely to have produced a cluster of highly shared sequence variants as a technical artifact. The classifier was reported to diagnose cytomegalovirus status with high specificity and sensitivity in both the original and validation cohorts. A later analysis found that HLA-associated TCR beta chains were more clonally expanded and had lower generation probabilities than equally common non-associated chains.

Library generation was performed with the immunoSEQ multiplex PCR assay. A mixture of 60 forward primers for TCR Vbeta segments and 13 reverse primers for TCR Jbeta segments was used in the multiplex PCR. The CDR3 region of rearranged TCR beta genes was amplified from genomic DNA with a multiplex PCR assay. Amplified TCR beta libraries were sequenced as 87-base-pair reads on the Illumina HiSeq System. The study's processing was this. A later analysis tallied 70 million to 100 million unique TCR beta chains across the 650 to 750 repertoires, and approximately 11 million of those chains were shared by two or more donors. To remove PCR and sequencing errors, raw reads were error-corrected and collapsed into unique sequences using a nearest-neighbor algorithm that merged closely related sequences. CDR3 sequences were aligned to IMGT reference sequences to assign V, D and J gene segments. Each retained sequence needed at least a six-nucleotide match to both a V gene segment and a J gene segment. A rearrangement counted as productive if the CDR3 had no stop codons and remained in frame with V and J, and every other rearrangement counted as non-productive. Following IMGT convention, CDR3 was defined as the stretch from the second conserved V-encoded cysteine to the conserved J-encoded phenylalanine. Sequences without an unambiguous match to a single V gene segment were excluded from the earlier analysis of about 630 of the donors. In an earlier analysis of around 600 of the donors, V segments were called functional above 56.7% productive rearrangements and were called segregating when the between-donor standard deviation exceeded 5%. To diagnose cytomegalovirus status from the catalog of TCR beta chain sequences, a statistical classification framework was built. A later analysis assigned V and J genes by comparing TCR nucleotide sequences with IMGT/GENE-DB human TR gene sequences. In a later analysis, CDR3 sequences and most-parsimonious VDJ recombination scenarios were assigned using the TCRdist pipeline. In a later analysis, each TCR beta chain was defined by its CDR3 amino acid sequence together with its V-gene family, and reads without a unique V-gene family were excluded. To address suspected cross-contamination and a sequencing artifact, a later analysis removed around 590 highly shared, low-generation-probability nucleotide sequences. In a later analysis, a clonal expansion index was calculated for each public chain from normalized within-repertoire ranks of inferred template counts. In a later analysis, generation probabilities were computed with a VDJ recombination model fitted to out-of-frame rearrangements, and the resulting probabilities were checked against IGoR. A later analysis scored TCR-TCR, TCR-HLA and TCR-CMV co-occurrence with hypergeometric tests, applying a repertoire-size bias correction to TCR pairs. In a later analysis, false discovery rates were estimated by permuting HLA or CMV assignments 20 times. In a later analysis, co-occurring TCRs were grouped with DBSCAN, and TCRdist sequence similarity was added when clustering was performed within HLA-allele-positive subsets. Repertoires with fewer than 30,000 or more than 120,000 public chains were left out of co-occurrence clustering, as were about 5 repertoires with anomalous nucleotide sharing. TCRdb took over this immuneACCESS table, retaining in-frame rearrangements with V and J assigned. Such tables are incomplete; in checked studies, under half of the missing clones stem from an unresolved V gene, and the remainder is unexplained. The DNA was the basis for D and trimming; V, J and clone size are from that table. The sample has about 94,000 clones on record, approximately 75% of them singletons. In total, the top ten clones hold approximately 3.9% of the sample.

The trim is 6 bases for V and 6 bases for J, with a gap of 12 bases between the germline ends. The CDR3, cysteine through phenylalanine, is 13 amino acids long. Just the 39-base CDR3 DNA is kept, in frame starting at base 1. The germline V gene yields MNHNS for CDR1 and SASEGT for CDR2. The cohort consisted of approximately 670 healthy bone marrow donors. All cohort members were sampled while nominally healthy, although unrecorded immune exposures were likely present. The donor tested CMV seronegative and was one of the 352 seronegative cohort members. Every donor gave a peripheral blood sample, and the peripheral blood mononuclear cells from that sample were used for TCR beta sequencing. The Qiagen DNeasy Blood Extraction Kit was used to extract genomic DNA from the blood cell samples.

The V gene is TRBV6-1 and the J gene is TRBJ1-5, with TRBD1 perhaps the D gene, on 6 matching bases. This receptor was taken from a woman aged 40 to 50 in good health and CMV-seronegative. Sequences were obtained from PBMCs. The base sequence is TGTGCCAGCAGGGCTACAGGGTTTCAGCCCCAGCATTTT. It encodes CASRATGFQPQHF.